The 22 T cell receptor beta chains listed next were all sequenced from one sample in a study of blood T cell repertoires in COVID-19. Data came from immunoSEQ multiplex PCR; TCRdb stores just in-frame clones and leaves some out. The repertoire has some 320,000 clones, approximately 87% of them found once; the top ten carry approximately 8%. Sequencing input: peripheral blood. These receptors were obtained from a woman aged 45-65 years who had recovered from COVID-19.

CDR3 coding DNA: TGTGCCAGCAGCTTTACCGGACAGGGTCTAACCCTAAATTCACCCCTCCACTTT. Translating it yields CASSFTGQGLTLNSPLHF. The V and J genes are TRBV12-1 and TRBJ1-6; TRBD1 is taken as the D call from the table, unchecked against the DNA. TRBV12-1 is annotated as a pseudogene. There are 18 residues in the CDR3.

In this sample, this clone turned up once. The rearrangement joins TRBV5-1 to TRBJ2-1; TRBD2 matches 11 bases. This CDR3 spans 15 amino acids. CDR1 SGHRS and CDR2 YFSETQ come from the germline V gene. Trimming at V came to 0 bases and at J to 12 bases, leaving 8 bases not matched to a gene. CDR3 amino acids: CASSLAALAGGLQFF. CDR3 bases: TGCGCCAGCAGCTTGGCCGCCCTAGCGGGGGGATTGCAGTTCTTC.

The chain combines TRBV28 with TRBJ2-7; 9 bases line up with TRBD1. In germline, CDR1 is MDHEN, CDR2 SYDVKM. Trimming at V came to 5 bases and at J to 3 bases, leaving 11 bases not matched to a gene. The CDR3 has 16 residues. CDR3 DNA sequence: TGTGCCAGCAGTCGAAGTCGTTGGGGACAGGGCTACGAGCAGTACTTC. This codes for CASSRSRWGQGYEQYF.

The CDR3 protein is CSVGEGGSTYEQYF. CDR3 DNA: TGCAGCGTTGGGGAGGGGGGCTCGACATACGAGCAGTACTTC. The chain has TRBV29-1 and TRBJ2-7; a weak D match, TRBD2 (7 bases). With 4 bases removed from V and 4 bases from J, the gap between germline ends came to 17 bases. The V gene's germline CDR1 is SQVTM and CDR2 ANQGSEA. The CDR3 sequence is 14 residues long.

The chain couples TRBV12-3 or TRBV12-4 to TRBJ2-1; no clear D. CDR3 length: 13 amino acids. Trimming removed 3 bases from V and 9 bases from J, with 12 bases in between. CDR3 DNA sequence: TGTGCCAGCAGTTTGGGCCTTTTCGGTGAGCAGTTCTTC. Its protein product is CASSLGLFGEQFF.

The CDR3 reads CASSTFRGGGNEQFF. For the CDR3, the DNA is TGTGCCAGCAGCACCTTCCGCGGGGGGGGCAATGAGCAGTTCTTC. The chain couples TRBV14 to TRBJ2-1, with 9 bases aligning to TRBD2. Germline lookup yields CDR1 SGHDN and CDR2 FVKESK. The CDR3 has 15 residues. The J segment lost 6 bases and the V segment lost 5 bases, leaving 8 bases of the junction unmatched.

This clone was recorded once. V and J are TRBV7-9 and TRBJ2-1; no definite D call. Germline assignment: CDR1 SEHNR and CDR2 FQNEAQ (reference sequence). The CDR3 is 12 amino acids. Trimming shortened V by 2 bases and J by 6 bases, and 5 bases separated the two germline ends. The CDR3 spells CASSLSRNEQFF. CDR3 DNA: TGTGCCAGCAGCTTATCCCGCAATGAGCAGTTCTTC.

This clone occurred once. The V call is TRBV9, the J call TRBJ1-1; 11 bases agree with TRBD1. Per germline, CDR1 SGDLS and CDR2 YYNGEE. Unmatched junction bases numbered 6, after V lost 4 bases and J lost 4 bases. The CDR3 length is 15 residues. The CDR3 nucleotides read TGTGCCAGCAGCTCCTGGACAGGGGGCTTCACTGAAGCTTTCTTT. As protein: CASSSWTGGFTEAFF.

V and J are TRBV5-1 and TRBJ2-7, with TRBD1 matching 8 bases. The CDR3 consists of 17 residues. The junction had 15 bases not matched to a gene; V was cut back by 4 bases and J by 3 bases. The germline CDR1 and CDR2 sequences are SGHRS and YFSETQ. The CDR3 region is CASSAGQGSGIGYEQYF. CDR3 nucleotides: TGCGCCAGCAGCGCAGGACAGGGCTCGGGCATAGGCTACGAGCAGTACTTC. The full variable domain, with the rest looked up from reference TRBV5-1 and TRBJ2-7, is KAGVTQTPRYLIKTRGQQVTLSCSPISGHRSVSWYQQTPGQGLQFLFEYFSETQRNKGNFPGRFSGRQFSNSRSEMNVSTLELGDSALYLCASSAGQGSGIGYEQYFGPGTRLTVT.

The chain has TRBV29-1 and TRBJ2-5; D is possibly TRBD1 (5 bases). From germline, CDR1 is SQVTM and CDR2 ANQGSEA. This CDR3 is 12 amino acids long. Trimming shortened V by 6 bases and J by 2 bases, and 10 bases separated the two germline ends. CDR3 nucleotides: TGCAGCGTCGGACATTTACAAGAGACCCAGTACTTC. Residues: CSVGHLQETQYF.

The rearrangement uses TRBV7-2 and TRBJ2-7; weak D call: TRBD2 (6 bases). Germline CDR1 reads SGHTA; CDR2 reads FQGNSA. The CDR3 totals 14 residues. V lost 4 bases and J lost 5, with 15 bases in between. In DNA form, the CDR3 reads TGTGCCAGCAGCTCGGACCCCCGGGGGAACGAGCAGTACTTC. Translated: CASSSDPRGNEQYF. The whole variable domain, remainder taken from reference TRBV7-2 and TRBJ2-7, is GAGVSQSPSNKVTEKGKDVELRCDPISGHTALYWYRQSLGQGLEFLIYFQGNSAPDKSGLPSDRFSAERTGGSVSTLTIQRTQQEDSAVYLCASSSDPRGNEQYFGPGTRLTVT.

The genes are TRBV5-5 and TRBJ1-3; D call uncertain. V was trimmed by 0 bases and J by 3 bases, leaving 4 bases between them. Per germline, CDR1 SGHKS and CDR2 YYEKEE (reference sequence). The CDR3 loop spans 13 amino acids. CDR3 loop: CASSLEYGNTIYF. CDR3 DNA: TGTGCCAGCAGCTTGGAATATGGAAACACCATATATTTT.

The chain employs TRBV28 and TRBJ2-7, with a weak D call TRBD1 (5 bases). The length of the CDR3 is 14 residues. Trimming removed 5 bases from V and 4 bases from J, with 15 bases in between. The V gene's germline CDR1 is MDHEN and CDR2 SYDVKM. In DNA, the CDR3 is TGTGCCAGCAGTCCTCCCCCACGACAGTACGAGCAGTACTTC. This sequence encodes CASSPPPRQYEQYF.

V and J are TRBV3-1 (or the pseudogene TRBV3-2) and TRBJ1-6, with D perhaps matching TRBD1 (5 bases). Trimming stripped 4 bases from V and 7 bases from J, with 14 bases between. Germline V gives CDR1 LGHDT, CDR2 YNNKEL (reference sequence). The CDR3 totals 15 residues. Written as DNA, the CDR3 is TGTGCCAGCAGCCGGGCGGGGGGAGCCAATTCACCCCTCCACTTT. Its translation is CASSRAGGANSPLHF.

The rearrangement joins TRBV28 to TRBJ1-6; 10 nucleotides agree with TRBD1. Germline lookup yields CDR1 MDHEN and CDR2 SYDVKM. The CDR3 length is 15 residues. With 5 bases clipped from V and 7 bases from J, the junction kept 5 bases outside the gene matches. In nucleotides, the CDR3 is TGTGCCAGCAGTCGCTGGGGACAGGGGAATTCACCCCTCCACTTT. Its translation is CASSRWGQGNSPLHF.

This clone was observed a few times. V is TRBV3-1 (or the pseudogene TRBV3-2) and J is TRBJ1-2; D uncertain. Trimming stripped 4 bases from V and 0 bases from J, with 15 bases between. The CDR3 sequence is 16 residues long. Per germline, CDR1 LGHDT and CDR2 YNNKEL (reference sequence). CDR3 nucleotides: TGTGCCAGCAGCCGGAGGCTAACACCTACTAACTATGGCTACACCTTC. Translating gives CASSRRLTPTNYGYTF.

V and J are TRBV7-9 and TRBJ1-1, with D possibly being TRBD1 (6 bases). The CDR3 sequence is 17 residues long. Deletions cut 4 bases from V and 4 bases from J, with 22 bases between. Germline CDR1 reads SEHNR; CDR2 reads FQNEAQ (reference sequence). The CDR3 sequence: CASSSPGGLGVGTEAFF. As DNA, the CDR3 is TGTGCCAGCAGCTCCCCGGGGGGGCTTGGGGTTGGCACTGAAGCTTTCTTT.

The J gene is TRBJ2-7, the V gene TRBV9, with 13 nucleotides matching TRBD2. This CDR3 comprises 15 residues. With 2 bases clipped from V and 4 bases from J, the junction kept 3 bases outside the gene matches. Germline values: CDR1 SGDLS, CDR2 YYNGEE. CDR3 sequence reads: CASSVGLAGLYEQYF. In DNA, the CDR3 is TGTGCCAGCAGCGTGGGACTAGCGGGACTATACGAGCAGTACTTC.

CDR3 residues: CASSQGGGGPDTQYF. CDR3 in DNA: TGCGCCAGCAGCCAAGGGGGGGGCGGCCCAGATACGCAGTATTTT. This chain joins TRBV4-1 and TRBJ2-3, with D possibly matching TRBD2 (7 bases). Germline V gene lookup returns CDR1 MGHRA and CDR2 YSYEKL. Trimming took 1 base from V and 4 from J, leaving 12 bases between them. The CDR3 is made up of 15 amino acids.

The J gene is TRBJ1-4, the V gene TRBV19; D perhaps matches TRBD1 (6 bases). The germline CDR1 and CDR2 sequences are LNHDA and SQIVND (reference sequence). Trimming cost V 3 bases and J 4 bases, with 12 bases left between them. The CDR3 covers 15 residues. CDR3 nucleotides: TGTGCCAGTAGTATTCAGGGGACCGGTAATGAAAAACTGTTTTTT. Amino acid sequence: CASSIQGTGNEKLFF.

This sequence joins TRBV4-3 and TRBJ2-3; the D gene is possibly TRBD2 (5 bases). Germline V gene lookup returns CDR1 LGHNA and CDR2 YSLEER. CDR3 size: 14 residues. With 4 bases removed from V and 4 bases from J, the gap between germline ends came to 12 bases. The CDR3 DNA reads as TGCGCCAGCAGCCTTAGGAGGCCGCCAGATACGCAGTATTTT. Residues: CASSLRRPPDTQYF.

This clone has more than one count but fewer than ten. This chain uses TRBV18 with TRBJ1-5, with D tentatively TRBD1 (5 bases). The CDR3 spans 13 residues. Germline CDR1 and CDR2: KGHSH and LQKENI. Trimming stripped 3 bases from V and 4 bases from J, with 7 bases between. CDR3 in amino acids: CASSPRGNQPQHF. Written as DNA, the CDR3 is TGTGCCAGCTCACCTCGGGGGAATCAGCCCCAGCATTTT.